The source of this TCR beta chain is a study of graft-versus-host responses after intestinal transplantation. Trimming removed 6 bases from V and 6 bases from J, with 14 bases in between. The CDR3 loop spans 13 amino acids. Germline-derived CDR1 and CDR2 are MGHRA and YSYEKL. Data came from immunoSEQ multiplex PCR; TCRdb stores just in-frame clones and leaves some out. In the table there are over 85,000 clones, about nine tenths of which are singletons. This clone is a singleton in its sample. Its antigen remains unidentified. Study-wide points: Ileal or blood samples showed some GvH clones first, and such clones were also found in recipient marrow. Circulating GvH clone levels at their peak were associated with HvG declines (early post-transplant).

This TCR came from a human donor who was the organ donor for an intestinal transplant. The chain combines TRBV4-1 with TRBJ1-2; D is perhaps TRBD1 (5 bases). Sequenced here: unstimulated CD4+ T cells sorted from spleen or lymph node cells, sampled before transplant. CDR3 protein: CASSRIGANGYTF. The CDR3 nucleotides are TGCGCCAGCAGTCGAATAGGGGCGAATGGCTACACCTTC.